This T cell receptor beta chain was obtained from a study of blood T cell repertoires in COVID-19. At the level of the study: From T cells, B-cell-depleted T cells, or PBMCs came the material, which was cDNA or gDNA.

Profiling relied on immunoSEQ multiplex PCR, and the TCRdb table lists in-frame clones only, not all of them. Here the sample spans 52,000 or so clones, approximately 91% being singletons. CDR1 is LNHDA and CDR2 is SQIVND in the germline V gene (reference sequence). The CDR3 totals 15 residues. Trimming pared 2 bases from V and 6 bases from J, leaving 14 bases between. This clone was found once. V usage is TRBV19 and J usage is TRBJ1-5; the D gene is possibly TRBD1 (6 bases). Input material: peripheral blood. This clonotype originated in a human donor in a cohort sampled during active COVID-19. The CDR3: CASSIPGGAGQPQHF. Written as DNA, the CDR3 is TGTGCCAGTAGTATACCGGGGGGCGCGGGTCAGCCCCAGCATTTT.